The source of this TCR beta chain is a study of CD8+CD57+ T cells in acquired aplastic anemia. Across the whole study: The average for DNA from sorted CD4+ and CD8+ cells was approximately 3.2 ug. Study-wide results and limits: Comparison of patients with controls identified approximately 28 shared CD8+ CDR3 sequences.

For CDR3 and TCR beta VDJ profiling, genomic DNA was the template used. TCRdb re-called the reads through MiXCR, storing one row per CDR3 protein. The profile shows a few hundred thousand distinct CDR3 sequences, approximately 60% of them singletons. Flow cytometry had shown expanded CD8+CD57+ cells in the patients chosen for sequencing. The CDR3 sequence is 15 residues long. Per the germline V gene, CDR1 is SEHNR and CDR2 is FQNEAQ (reference sequence). Comment on this clonotype: Its matching antigen is unknown. At one end the junction does not follow the germline gene, possibly because of a read error.

Specimen: sorted CD4+, CD8+, or CD8+CD57+ T cells (not recorded which) from PBMCs. The chain joins TRBV7-9 to TRBJ2-5; maybe TRBD1 (6 bases). The source of this sequence is a human donor with aplastic anemia. CDR3 region: CAGSLTTGYQETQYF. The CDR3 region has the DNA TGCGCCGGCAGCTTGACCACAGGGTACCAAGAGACCCAGTACTTC.